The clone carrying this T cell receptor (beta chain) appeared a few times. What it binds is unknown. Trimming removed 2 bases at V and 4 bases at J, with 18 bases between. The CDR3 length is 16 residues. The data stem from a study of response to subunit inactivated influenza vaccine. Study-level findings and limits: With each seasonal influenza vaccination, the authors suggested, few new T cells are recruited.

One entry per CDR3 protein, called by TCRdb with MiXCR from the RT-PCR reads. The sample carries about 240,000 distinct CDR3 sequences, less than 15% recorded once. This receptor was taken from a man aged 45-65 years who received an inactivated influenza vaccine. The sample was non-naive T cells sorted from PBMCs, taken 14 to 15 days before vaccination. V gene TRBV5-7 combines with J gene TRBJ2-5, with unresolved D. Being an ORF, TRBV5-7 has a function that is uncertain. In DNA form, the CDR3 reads TGTGCCAGCAGCTTTGGCACTACACATTCAGCAGAGACCCAGTACTTC. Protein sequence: CASSFGTTHSAETQYF.